The clone carrying this T cell receptor (beta chain) was observed a handful of times. This specimen comes from a study of human T cells and chemical hapten exposure. Study-level background: Minor pooled library volume differences mainly drove per-sample TCR yield variation.

Library construction involved attaching unique molecular identifiers to individual cDNA molecules, which allowed quantitative, reproducible TCR counting. TCRdb called the RACE reads again in MiXCR, with one record for every CDR3 protein. The profile shows around 300,000 distinct CDR3 sequences, over 5% of them singletons. The sample's time point: pre-sensitization, week 0. Treatment specified: therapeutic diphenylcyclopropenone sensitization with weekly scalp DPC. There are 11 residues in the CDR3. Germline CDR1 and CDR2: SGDLS and YYNGEE. Trimming stripped 5 bases from V and 6 bases from J, with 8 bases between.

This sample comprised whole blood, obtained in connection with sensitization to the hapten diphenylcyclopropenone (DPC). This chain uses TRBV9 with TRBJ1-2; unclear D gene. This TCR was sampled from a woman between 18 and 29 years old with alopecia areata. Some clones in this sample may be carry-over from other donors' samples. CDR3 bases: TGTGCCAGCAGGGGCTTTGATGGCTACACCTTC. This gives the protein CASRGFDGYTF. The complete variable domain, with remaining parts taken from reference TRBV9 and TRBJ1-2, reads DSGVTQTPKHLITATGQRVTLRCSPRSGDLSVYWYQQSLDQGLQFLIQYYNGEERAKGNILERFSAQQFPDLHSELNLSSLELGDSALYFCASRGFDGYTFGSGTRLTVV.